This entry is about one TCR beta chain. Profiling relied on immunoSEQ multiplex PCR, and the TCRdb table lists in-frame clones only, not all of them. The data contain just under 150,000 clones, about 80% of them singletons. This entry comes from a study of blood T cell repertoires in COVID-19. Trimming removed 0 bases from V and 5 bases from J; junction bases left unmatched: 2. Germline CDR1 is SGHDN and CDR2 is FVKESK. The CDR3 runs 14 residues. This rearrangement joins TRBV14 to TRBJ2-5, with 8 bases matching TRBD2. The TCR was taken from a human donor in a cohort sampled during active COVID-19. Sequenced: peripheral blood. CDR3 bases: TGTGCCAGCAGCCAAGAACTAGCGGCTGAGACCCAGTACTTC. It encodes CASSQELAAETQYF.